The 2 T cell receptor beta chains below come from one sample, sequenced in a study of T cells after yellow fever vaccination. Each CDR3 protein is one row after TCRdb ran MiXCR on the 5' RACE reads. The table includes around 100,000 distinct CDR3 sequences, approximately 8.4% detected once. Specimen: CD8+ T cells sorted from PBMCs, collected 45 days after the yellow fever booster vaccination. The receptors stem from a man aged 30 to 39 who received the YFV17D yellow fever vaccine.

This clonotype came up many times. This chain connects TRBV20-1 to TRBJ2-3, with D possibly matching TRBD2 (6 bases). Germline CDR1 reads DFQATT; CDR2 reads SNEGSKA (reference sequence). With 0 bases removed from V and 2 bases from J, the gap between germline ends came to 18 bases. The CDR3 consists of 17 residues. CDR3 sequence reads: CSARDRVVAASTDTQYF. The CDR3 DNA is TGCAGTGCTAGAGACCGTGTGGTAGCGGCCTCCACAGATACGCAGTATTTT.

This clonotype came up many times. The chain employs TRBV18 and TRBJ2-5, with D perhaps being TRBD1 or TRBD2 (5 bases each). Germline V lookup: CDR1 KGHSH, CDR2 LQKENI. The V end lost 2 bases, the J end lost 1 base, and 20 bases lay between the germline ends. The CDR3 is 18 residues long. The CDR3 is CASSPIAVEGPAQETQYF. DNA of the CDR3: TGTGCCAGCTCACCAATTGCTGTCGAGGGGCCAGCCCAAGAGACCCAGTACTTC. Looking up the rest from reference TRBV18 and TRBJ2-5 gives the full variable domain: NAGVMQNPRHLVRRRGQEARLRCSPMKGHSHVYWYRQLPEEGLKFMVYLQKENIIDESGMPKERFSAEFPKEGPSILRIQQVVRGDSAAYFCASSPIAVEGPAQETQYFGPGTRLLVL.